The T cell receptor (beta chain) described here comes from a study of CD8+ T cells in alopecia areata. Study-level information: Patients remained on tofacitinib for 6 to 18 months and then went 6 months without it.

The sample holds a few counts of this clone. Its antigen is still unknown. CDR1 is SNHLY, CDR2 FYNNEI, per germline. This CDR3 comprises 13 residues. Trimming stripped 3 bases from V and 12 bases from J, with 18 bases between. Specified treatment: oral pan-JAK inhibitor, 5-10 mg twice daily. It was cDNA, reverse transcribed from extracted RNA, that served as the sequencing template. Profiling relied on immunoSEQ multiplex PCR, and the TCRdb table lists in-frame clones only, not all of them. This repertoire shows approximately 170,000 clones, 60% found once; its top ten account for around 0.69%. Whole-study results and caveats: Among the top 100, expanded CD8+ clones were significantly decreased by tofacitinib, as was scalp clonality. Greater clonality was observed in lesional scalp samples, especially alopecia totalis/universalis, versus normal scalp.

The TCR comes from a human donor with alopecia areata. This specimen was CD4+ T cells sorted from blood, taken at week 4, from a patient treated with tofacitinib. The chain recombines TRBV2 with TRBJ2-7, with D uncertain. The CDR3 region has the DNA TGTGCCAGCAGTGATCGAGGACCGTCGACCCCGTACTTC. Translation: CASSDRGPSTPYF.